The clone carrying this T cell receptor beta chain was observed a few times. What it binds is unknown. These data are taken from a study of human T cells and chemical hapten exposure. For the study at large: Skin on the upper inner arm, approximately 2 cm by approximately 2 cm in size, was sensitized with 2% DPC. Study-level findings and limits: Donors, who had alopecia, may show an immune response that differs from healthy people's. With DPC sensitization, TCRs exceeding 1 in 1000 frequency showed no change.

V gave up 6 bases and J gave up 1 base, with 12 bases separating them. The CDR3 loop spans 14 amino acids. The germline gives CDR1 MNHEY, CDR2 SVGEGT. Time point: pre-sensitization, week 0. Treatment: therapeutic diphenylcyclopropenone sensitization with weekly scalp DPC. Each patch test followed a blood draw. Via MiXCR, TCRdb re-called the RACE reads, giving one row per CDR3 protein. The repertoire holds around 180,000 distinct CDR3 sequences, with roughly 30% as singletons. Sequencing was performed on whole blood, taken in connection with sensitization to the hapten diphenylcyclopropenone (DPC). The TCR comes from a woman in her 30s with alopecia areata. Some clones in this sample may be carry-over from other donors' samples. V usage is TRBV6-2 or TRBV6-3 and J usage is TRBJ1-2; the D is unclear. CDR3 loop: CASRNDMVNYGYTF. As DNA, the CDR3 is TGTGCCAGCAGAAACGACATGGTTAACTATGGCTACACCTTC.